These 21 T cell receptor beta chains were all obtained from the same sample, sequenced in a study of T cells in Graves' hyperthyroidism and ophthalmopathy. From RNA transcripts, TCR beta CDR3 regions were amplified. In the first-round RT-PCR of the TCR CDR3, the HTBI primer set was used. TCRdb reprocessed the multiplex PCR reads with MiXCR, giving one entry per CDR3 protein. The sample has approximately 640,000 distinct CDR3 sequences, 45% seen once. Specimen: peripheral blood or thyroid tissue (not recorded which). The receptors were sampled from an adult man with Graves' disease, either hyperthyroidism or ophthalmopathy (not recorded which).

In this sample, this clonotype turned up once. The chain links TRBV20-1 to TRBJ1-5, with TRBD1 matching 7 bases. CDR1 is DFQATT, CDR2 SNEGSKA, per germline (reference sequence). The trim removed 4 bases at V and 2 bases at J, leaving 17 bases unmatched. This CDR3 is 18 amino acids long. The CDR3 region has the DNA TGCAGTGCTACCCATCGAGGGGACAGCTGGATAGGCAATCAGCCCCAGCATTTT. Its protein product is CSATHRGDSWIGNQPQHF.

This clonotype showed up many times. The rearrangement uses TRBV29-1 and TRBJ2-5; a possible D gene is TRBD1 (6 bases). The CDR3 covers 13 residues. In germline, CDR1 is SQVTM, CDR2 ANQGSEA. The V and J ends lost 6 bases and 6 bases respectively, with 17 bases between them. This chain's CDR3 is CSVGTGNGKTQYF. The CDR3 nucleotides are TGCAGCGTCGGTACAGGGAATGGGAAGACCCAGTACTTC.

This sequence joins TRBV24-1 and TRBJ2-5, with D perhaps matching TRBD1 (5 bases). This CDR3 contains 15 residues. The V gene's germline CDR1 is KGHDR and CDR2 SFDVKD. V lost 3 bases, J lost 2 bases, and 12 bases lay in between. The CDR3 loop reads CATSDPTVPQETQYF. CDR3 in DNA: TGTGCCACCAGTGATCCGACAGTCCCACAAGAGACCCAGTACTTC.

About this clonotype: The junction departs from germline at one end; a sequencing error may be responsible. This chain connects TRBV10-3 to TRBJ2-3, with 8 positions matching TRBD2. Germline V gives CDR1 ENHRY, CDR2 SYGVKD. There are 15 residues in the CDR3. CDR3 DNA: TGTGCCAGCAGTTCGGGGGGGGCAACCACAGATACGCAGTATTTT. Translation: CASSSGGATTDTQYF.

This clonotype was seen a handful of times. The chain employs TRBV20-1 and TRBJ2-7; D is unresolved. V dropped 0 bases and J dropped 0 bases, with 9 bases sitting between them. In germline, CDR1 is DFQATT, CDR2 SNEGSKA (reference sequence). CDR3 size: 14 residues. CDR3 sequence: CSARDRISSYEQYF. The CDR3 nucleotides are TGCAGTGCTAGAGATAGGATAAGCTCCTACGAGCAGTACTTC.

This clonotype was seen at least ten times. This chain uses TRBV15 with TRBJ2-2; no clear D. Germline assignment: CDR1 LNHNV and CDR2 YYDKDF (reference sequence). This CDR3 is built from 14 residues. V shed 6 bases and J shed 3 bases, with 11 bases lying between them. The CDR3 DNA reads TGTGCCACCAGAGTGGGGTATGACACCGGGGAGCTGTTTTTT. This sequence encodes CATRVGYDTGELFF.

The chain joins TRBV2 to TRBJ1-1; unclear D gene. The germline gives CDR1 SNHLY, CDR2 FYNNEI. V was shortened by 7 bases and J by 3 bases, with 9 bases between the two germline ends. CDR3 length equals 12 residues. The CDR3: CASNKQDTEAFF. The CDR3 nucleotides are TGTGCCAGCAACAAACAAGACACTGAAGCTTTCTTT.

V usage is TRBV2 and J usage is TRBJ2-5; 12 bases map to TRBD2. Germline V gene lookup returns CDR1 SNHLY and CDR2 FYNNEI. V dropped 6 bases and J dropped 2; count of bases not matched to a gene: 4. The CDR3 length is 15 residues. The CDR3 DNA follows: TGTGCCAGCAGCGGGACTAGCGGGCTTCAAGAGACCCAGTACTTC. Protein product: CASSGTSGLQETQYF.

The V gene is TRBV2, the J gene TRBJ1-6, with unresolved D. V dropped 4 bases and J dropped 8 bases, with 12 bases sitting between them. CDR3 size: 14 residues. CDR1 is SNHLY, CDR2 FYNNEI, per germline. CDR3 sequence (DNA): TGTGCCAGCAGTGCCAGGTGGGCGTATTCACCCCTCCACTTT. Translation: CASSARWAYSPLHF.

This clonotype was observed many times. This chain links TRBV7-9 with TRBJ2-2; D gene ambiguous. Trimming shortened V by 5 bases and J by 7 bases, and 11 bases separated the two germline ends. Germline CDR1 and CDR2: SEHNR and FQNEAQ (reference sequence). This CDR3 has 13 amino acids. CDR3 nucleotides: TGTGCCAGCAGCCCACCGTTCGGCGGGGAGCTGTTTTTT. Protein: CASSPPFGGELFF.

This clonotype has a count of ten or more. The CDR3 nucleotides are TGCAGCGTTGTAGTGCAGGGCGGAGTTGTGGGCTACACCTTC. Its translation: CSVVVQGGVVGYTF. V and J are TRBV29-1 and TRBJ1-2, with D perhaps TRBD1 (5 bases). The CDR3 loop spans 14 amino acids. V gave up 4 bases and J gave up 8 bases, with 20 bases separating them. Germline values: CDR1 SQVTM, CDR2 ANQGSEA.

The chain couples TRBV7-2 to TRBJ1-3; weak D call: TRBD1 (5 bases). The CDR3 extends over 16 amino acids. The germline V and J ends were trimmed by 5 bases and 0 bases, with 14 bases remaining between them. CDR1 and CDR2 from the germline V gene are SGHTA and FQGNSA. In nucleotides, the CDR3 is TGTGCCAGCAGCCAAAGCTCGGGGGGCTCTGGAAACACCATATATTTT. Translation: CASSQSSGGSGNTIYF.

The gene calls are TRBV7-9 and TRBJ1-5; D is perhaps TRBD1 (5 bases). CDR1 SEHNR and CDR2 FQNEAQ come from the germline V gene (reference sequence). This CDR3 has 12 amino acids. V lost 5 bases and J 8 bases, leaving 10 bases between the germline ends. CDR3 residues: CASSAGREPQHF. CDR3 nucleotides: TGTGCCAGCAGCGCAGGGAGGGAGCCCCAGCATTTT.

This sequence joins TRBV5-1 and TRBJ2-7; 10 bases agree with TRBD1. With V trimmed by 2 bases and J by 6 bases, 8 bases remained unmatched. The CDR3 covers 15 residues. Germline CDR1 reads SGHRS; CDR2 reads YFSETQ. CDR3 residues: CASSLGAGTGVEQYF. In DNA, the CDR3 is TGCGCCAGCAGCTTAGGAGCCGGGACAGGGGTCGAGCAGTACTTC. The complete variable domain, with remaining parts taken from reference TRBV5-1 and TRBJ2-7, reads KAGVTQTPRYLIKTRGQQVTLSCSPISGHRSVSWYQQTPGQGLQFLFEYFSETQRNKGNFPGRFSGRQFSNSRSEMNVSTLELGDSALYLCASSLGAGTGVEQYFGPGTRLTVT.

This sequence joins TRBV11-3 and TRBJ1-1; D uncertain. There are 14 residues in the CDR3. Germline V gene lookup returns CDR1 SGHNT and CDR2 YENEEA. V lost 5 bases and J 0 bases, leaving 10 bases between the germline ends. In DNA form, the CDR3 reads TGTGCCAGCAGCAGATATGGGCTGAACACTGAAGCTTTCTTT. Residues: CASSRYGLNTEAFF.

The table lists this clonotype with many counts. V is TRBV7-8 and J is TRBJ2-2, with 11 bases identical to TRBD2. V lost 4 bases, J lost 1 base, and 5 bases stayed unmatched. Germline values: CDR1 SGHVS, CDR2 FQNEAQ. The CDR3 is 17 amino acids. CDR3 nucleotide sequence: TGTGCCAGCAGCTCCGGGACTAGCGGCATGAACACCGGGGAGCTGTTTTTT. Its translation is CASSSGTSGMNTGELFF.

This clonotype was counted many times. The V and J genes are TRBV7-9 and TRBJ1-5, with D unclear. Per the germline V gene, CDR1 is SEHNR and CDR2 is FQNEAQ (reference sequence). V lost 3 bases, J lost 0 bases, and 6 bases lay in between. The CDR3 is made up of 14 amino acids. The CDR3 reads CASSLATSNQPQHF. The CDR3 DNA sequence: TGTGCCAGCAGCTTGGCCACTAGCAATCAGCCCCAGCATTTT.

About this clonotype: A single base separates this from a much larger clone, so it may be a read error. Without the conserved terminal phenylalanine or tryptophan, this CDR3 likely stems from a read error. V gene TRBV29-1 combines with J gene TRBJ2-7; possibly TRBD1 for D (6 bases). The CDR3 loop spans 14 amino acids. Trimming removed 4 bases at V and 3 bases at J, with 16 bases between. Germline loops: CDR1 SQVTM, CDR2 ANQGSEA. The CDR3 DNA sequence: TGCAGCGTTGTTAGTGTAGGACAGCTCTACGAGCAGTACCTC. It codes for CSVVSVGQLYEQYL.

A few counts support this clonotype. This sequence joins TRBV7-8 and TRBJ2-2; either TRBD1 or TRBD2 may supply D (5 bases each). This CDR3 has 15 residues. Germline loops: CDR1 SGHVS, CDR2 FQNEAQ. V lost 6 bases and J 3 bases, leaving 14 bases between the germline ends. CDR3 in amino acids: CASRLEGPHTGELFF. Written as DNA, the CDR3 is TGTGCCAGCAGACTAGAGGGGCCCCACACCGGGGAGCTGTTTTTT. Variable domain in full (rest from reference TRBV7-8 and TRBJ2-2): GAGVSQSPRYKVAKRGQDVALRCDPISGHVSLFWYQQALGQGPEFLTYFQNEAQLDKSGLPSDRFFAERPEGSVSTLKIQRTQQEDSAVYLCASRLEGPHTGELFFGEGSRLTVL.

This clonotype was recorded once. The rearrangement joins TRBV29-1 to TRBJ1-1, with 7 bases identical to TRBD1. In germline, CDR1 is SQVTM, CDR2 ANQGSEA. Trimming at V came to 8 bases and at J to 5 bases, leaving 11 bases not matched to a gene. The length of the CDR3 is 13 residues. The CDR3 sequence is CSTEGQERTEAFF. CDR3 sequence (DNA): TGCAGCACCGAAGGACAGGAGAGAACTGAAGCTTTCTTT.

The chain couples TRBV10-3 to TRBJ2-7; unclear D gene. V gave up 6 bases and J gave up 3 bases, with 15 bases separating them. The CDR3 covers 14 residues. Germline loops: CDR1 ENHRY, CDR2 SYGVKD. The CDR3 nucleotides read TGTGCCATCAGGACGCCGCCTCATTGCTACGAGCAGTACTTC. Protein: CAIRTPPHCYEQYF.